The rows below give T cell receptor beta chains drawn from one sample of a study of cytomegalovirus exposure and HLA in healthy donors. Profiled with immunoSEQ multiplex PCR; TCRdb holds only in-frame clones, not every one. The data contain about 100,000 clones, about 67% of them singletons. Sequencing was done on a sample of PBMCs. Receptor source: a woman aged 18-35 years in good health and CMV-seropositive. The CDR3 runs from the conserved cysteine through the conserved F or W. Size tells how often a clone was seen (once, few, many) or the class of an expanded clone, and some rows leave it out.

TRBV11-2	NA	TRBJ2-7	CASSFSSGSYEQYF
TRBV7-2	medium-sized	TRBJ2-1	CASSLGAGGYNEQFF
TRBV15	few	TRBJ2-3	CATSSLSTSGAIGDTQYF
TRBV11-3	NA	TRBJ2-3	CASSLAVGTDTQYF
TRBV5-6	NA	TRBJ2-1	CASTGAGTSGGNSYNEQFF
TRBV5-5	NA	TRBJ2-7	CASRVPEITHF
TRBV6-5	medium-sized	TRBJ1-6	CASSPTTLPNSPLHF
TRBV28	NA	TRBJ2-1	CASSPEGTGGPGEQFF
TRBV6-4	few	TRBJ2-2	CASSDTSTGELFF
TRBV6-6	NA	TRBJ2-3	CASTSGLAGADTQYF
TRBV30	NA	TRBJ1-5	CAWSDTGQPQHF
TRBV7-2	NA	TRBJ2-2	CASSLNGSPAGELFF
TRBV19	NA	TRBJ1-1	CASSMRWDRAEAFF
TRBV6-1	once	TRBJ2-1	CASSRDRGYEQFF
TRBV2	NA	TRBJ2-3	CASSPTGGHTDTQYF
TRBV29-1	NA	TRBJ2-5	CSVWGTVSGETQYF
TRBV7-8	NA	TRBJ2-3	CASRSAGSQRADTQYF
TRBV19	NA	TRBJ2-1	CASSPRQGALDEQFF
TRBV6-5	NA	TRBJ2-3	CASSYTRGEGTDTQYF
TRBV6-4	NA	TRBJ2-3	CASSVSGPTDTQYF
TRBV7-2	NA	TRBJ1-5	CASSPQSGGLGPQHF
TRBV13	NA	TRBJ2-1	CASSSPDRRNEQFF
TRBV4-1	NA	TRBJ2-7	CASSQAPGQAYEQYF
TRBV7-8	few	TRBJ2-1	CASSLTQASYNEQFF
TRBV19	few	TRBJ2-5	CASSVLAGGPRETQYF
TRBV6-5	NA	TRBJ1-1	CASSYGGGEAFF
TRBV5-1	once	TRBJ1-1	CASSSTANTEAFF
TRBV29-1	once	TRBJ2-1	CSADRTANYNEQFF
TRBV19	NA	TRBJ1-2	CASSIEDRLYGYTF
TRBV5-1	few	TRBJ2-3	CASSLEGADDTQYF
TRBV4-2	NA	TRBJ2-3	CASSQDPSTDTQYF
TRBV7-9	NA	TRBJ2-7	CASSFTGTVGEQYF
TRBV5-1	NA	TRBJ2-1	CASSLTSTSLKFF
TRBV5-4	NA	TRBJ2-2	CASSSPTGGDTGELFF
TRBV4-2	NA	TRBJ2-2	CASSPQGSGELFF
TRBV6-5	NA	TRBJ1-1	CASSNRDRNTEAFF
TRBV4-3	NA	TRBJ2-7	CASSQRGDSCEQYF
TRBV10-3	NA	TRBJ2-7	CAISEPTGITYEQYF
TRBV5-4	NA	TRBJ2-3	CASSLPGRDNTDTQYF
TRBV5-4	NA	TRBJ2-5	CASSLEDRGETQYF
TRBV30	NA	TRBJ2-1	CAWSVSSSGSVEQFF